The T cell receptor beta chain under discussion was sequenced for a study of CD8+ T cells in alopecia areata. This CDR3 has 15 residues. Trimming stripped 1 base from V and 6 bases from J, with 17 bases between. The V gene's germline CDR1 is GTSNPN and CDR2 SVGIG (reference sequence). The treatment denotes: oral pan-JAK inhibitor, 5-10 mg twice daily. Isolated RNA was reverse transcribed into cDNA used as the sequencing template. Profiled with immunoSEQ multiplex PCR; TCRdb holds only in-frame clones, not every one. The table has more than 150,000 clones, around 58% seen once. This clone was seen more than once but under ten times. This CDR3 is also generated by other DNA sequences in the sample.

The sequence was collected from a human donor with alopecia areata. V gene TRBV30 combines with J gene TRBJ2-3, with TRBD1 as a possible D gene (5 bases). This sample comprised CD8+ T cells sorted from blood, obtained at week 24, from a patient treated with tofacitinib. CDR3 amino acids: CAWSGVPFSGDTQYF. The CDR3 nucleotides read TGTGCCTGGAGTGGGGTCCCTTTTTCAGGGGATACGCAGTATTTT.